One sample yielded the 27 T cell receptor beta chains listed below, sequenced in a study of identical twins (dated by TCRdb to 2015 to 2016). Library preparation employed 5' RACE. For sequencing, an Illumina HiSeq 2000 was employed. TCRdb reprocessing: public reads trimmed at Q25 with fastp, clones called with MiXCR, in-frame beta chains kept. Each entry is one CDR3 protein sequence, shown with its most common DNA and genes. Across this sample there are a few hundred thousand distinct CDR3 sequences, with 12% seen only once. The ten largest clones represent 3.5% to 5% of the sample. These data also formed part of another study, on yellow fever vaccine responses in identical twins.

The sample consisted of memory (CD45RO+) T cells sorted from blood. The cell subset or site label on this specimen signifies: CD45RO+ enriched T cells. These TCRs come from a woman younger than 30 in good health.

This clonotype was observed at least ten times. This CDR3 is CASSSAGGHYNEQFF. The DNA of the CDR3 is TGCGCCAGCAGCTCCGCAGGGGGTCACTACAATGAGCAGTTCTTC. This chain links TRBV5-1 with TRBJ2-1, with TRBD1 matching 7 bases. The CDR3 has 15 residues. The germline V gene has CDR1 SGHRS and CDR2 YFSETQ. J gave up 3 bases and V 3 bases, and 6 bases lay outside the gene matches.

The CDR3 reads CSARLASSYNEQFF. For the CDR3, the DNA is TGCAGTGCTAGACTAGCGAGCTCCTACAATGAGCAGTTCTTC. J is TRBJ2-1 and V is TRBV20-1; a weak D match, TRBD2 (6 bases). Trimming removed 2 bases from V and 0 bases from J, with 8 bases in between. Germline V CDR1 and CDR2: DFQATT, SNEGSKA (reference sequence). This CDR3 has 14 residues.

The chain is built from TRBV30 and TRBJ1-5; TRBD1 matches 8 bases. The CDR3 has 13 residues. V lost 5 bases to trimming and J lost 4 bases; unmatched junction nucleotides: 4. Looked up from germline, CDR1 is GTSNPN and CDR2 is SVGIG (reference sequence). CDR3 residues: CAWSDRENQPQHF. CDR3 nucleotides: TGTGCCTGGTCGGACAGGGAGAATCAGCCCCAGCATTTT.

This clonotype was recorded a few times. The V and J genes are TRBV24-1 and TRBJ2-5; D gene unclear. CDR3 length: 12 amino acids. V lost 2 bases to trimming and J lost 5 bases, with 5 bases between them. Looked up from germline, CDR1 is KGHDR and CDR2 is SFDVKD. In DNA, the CDR3 is TGTGCCACCAGTGATTCTCTGGAGACCCAGTACTTC. Translated: CATSDSLETQYF.

The chain joins TRBV20-1 to TRBJ2-2; D is ambiguous. The germline CDR1 and CDR2 sequences are DFQATT and SNEGSKA (reference sequence). The V gene lost 3 bases and the J gene lost 0 bases, with 11 bases spanning the gap. This CDR3 spans 15 amino acids. This chain's CDR3 is CSARPGQSNTGELFF. CDR3 in DNA: TGCAGTGCTAGGCCCGGCCAATCGAACACCGGGGAGCTGTTTTTT.

This chain joins TRBV12-3 or TRBV12-4 and TRBJ1-6, with a weak D call TRBD1 (6 bases). The CDR3 contains 14 residues. Trimming took 6 bases from V and 6 from J, leaving 12 bases between them. CDR3 sequence (DNA): TGTGCCAGCAGGACGGACAGTACTAATTCACCCCTCCACTTT. This sequence encodes CASRTDSTNSPLHF.

Only a few counts were recorded for this clonotype. This rearrangement joins TRBV18 to TRBJ2-5; the D gene is possibly TRBD1 (5 bases). In germline, CDR1 is KGHSH, CDR2 LQKENI. The CDR3 consists of 13 residues. Deletions cut 3 bases from V and 3 bases from J, with 8 bases between. CDR3 nucleotide sequence: TGTGCCAGCTCACCCCTCAGGGAAGAGACCCAGTACTTC. Translation: CASSPLREETQYF. Filled out from reference TRBV18 and TRBJ2-5, the complete variable domain reads NAGVMQNPRHLVRRRGQEARLRCSPMKGHSHVYWYRQLPEEGLKFMVYLQKENIIDESGMPKERFSAEFPKEGPSILRIQQVVRGDSAAYFCASSPLREETQYFGPGTRLLVL.

This clonotype came up many times. The chain has TRBV29-1 and TRBJ2-7; 12 bases line up with TRBD2. J was trimmed by 4 bases and V by 7 bases; bases with no gene match: 5. Germline V gene data show CDR1 as SQVTM and CDR2 as ANQGSEA. This CDR3 has 13 amino acids. CDR3 in amino acids: CSATTSGRYEQYF. In DNA form, the CDR3 reads TGCAGCGCCACAACTAGCGGGAGGTACGAGCAGTACTTC.

This clonotype appeared many times. The chain joins TRBV29-1 to TRBJ2-6; D uncertain. The CDR3 length is 15 residues. CDR1 is SQVTM, CDR2 ANQGSEA, per germline. The V end was cut by 4 bases, the J end by 0 bases, with 10 bases between. The CDR3 sequence is CSVGSSSSGANVLTF. In nucleotides, the CDR3 is TGCAGCGTTGGCAGCTCCAGCTCTGGGGCCAACGTCCTGACTTTC.

The table lists this clonotype with a few counts. V usage is TRBV5-1 and J usage is TRBJ2-1; 8 bases fit TRBD2. This CDR3 has 15 amino acids. The V and J ends lost 0 bases and 7 bases, in that order; junction bases with no gene match: 6. Germline V lookup: CDR1 SGHRS, CDR2 YFSETQ. CDR3 bases: TGCGCCAGCAGCTTGGACGGGGGGGCCTGGAATGAGCAGTTCTTC. Translating gives CASSLDGGAWNEQFF.

This clonotype has only a few counts. The rearrangement joins TRBV4-3 to TRBJ2-1; no clear D. The V and J ends lost 0 bases and 4 bases respectively, with 10 bases between them. This CDR3 has 15 residues. Germline CDR1 LGHNA, CDR2 YSLEER. The CDR3 spells CASSQELTEYNEQFF. As DNA, the CDR3 is TGCGCCAGCAGCCAAGAGTTAACGGAATACAATGAGCAGTTCTTC.

The chain recombines TRBV28 with TRBJ2-3, with D possibly TRBD1 on 6 matching bases. Germline V lookup: CDR1 MDHEN, CDR2 SYDVKM. The germline V and J ends were trimmed by 1 base and 12 bases, with 20 bases remaining between them. CDR3 length: 15 amino acids. CDR3 region: CASSLSLGRQGNQYF. CDR3 nucleotide sequence: TGTGCCAGCAGTTTATCCCTTGGTCGGCAGGGGAACCAGTATTTT.

This clonotype was recorded once. The chain links TRBV20-1 to TRBJ1-3; tentatively, D is TRBD1 (6 bases). V lost 5 bases, J lost 0 bases, and 11 bases lay in between. The CDR3 covers 14 residues. The germline gives CDR1 DFQATT, CDR2 SNEGSKA (reference sequence). The CDR3 bases are TGCAGTGCTCACCCGACAGGCTCTGGAAACACCATATATTTT. Its translation: CSAHPTGSGNTIYF.

This clonotype appeared a few times. The chain combines TRBV11-2 with TRBJ2-5; the match to TRBD2 covers 12 bases. The CDR3 spans 17 residues. Germline V CDR1 and CDR2: SGHAT, FQNNGV. The J segment lost 3 bases and the V segment lost 2 bases, leaving 7 bases of the junction unmatched. In nucleotides, the CDR3 is TGTGCCAGCAGCTTAAGCCTAGCGGGGGGGCGGGAAGAGACCCAGTACTTC. Protein product: CASSLSLAGGREETQYF.

This clonotype was found many times. This sequence joins TRBV10-3 and TRBJ2-7; 10 bases align to TRBD2. This CDR3 is 18 amino acids long. V lost 0 bases and J lost 0; bases outside the gene matches: 8. From germline, CDR1 is ENHRY and CDR2 SYGVKD. The CDR3 reads CAISESRVAGGRSYEQYF. CDR3 in DNA: TGTGCCATCAGTGAGTCTAGGGTAGCGGGGGGCCGCTCCTACGAGCAGTACTTC.

This chain uses TRBV15 with TRBJ2-4; maybe TRBD1 (7 bases). The CDR3 extends over 14 amino acids. Germline CDR1 and CDR2: LNHNV and YYDKDF (reference sequence). V lost 9 bases and J 7 bases, leaving 19 bases between the germline ends. The DNA of the CDR3 is TGTGCCACAGCCGACCAGGGGGGTGGGAACATTCAGTACTTC. Protein product: CATADQGGGNIQYF.

This clonotype showed up just once. The V and J genes are TRBV11-3 and TRBJ2-3, with 8 positions matching TRBD1. There are 15 residues in the CDR3. In germline, CDR1 is SGHNT, CDR2 YENEEA. The ends lost 5 bases at V and 5 bases at J; junction bases unmatched: 9. The DNA of the CDR3 is TGTGCCAGCAGCAAAAGACAGGGGAAAGAAGATACGCAGTATTTT. Residues: CASSKRQGKEDTQYF.

A word on this clonotype: One end of the junction is discordant with germline, which a read error may explain. The V gene is TRBV7-7, the J gene TRBJ2-7; D not resolved. Germline lookup yields CDR1 SSHAT and CDR2 FNYEAQ (reference sequence). The CDR3 totals 18 residues. The CDR3 is CASCLFVGTGLHSYEQYF. The DNA for the CDR3 is TGTGCCAGCTGCTTATTTGTGGGTACGGGCCTACACTCCTACGAGCAGTACTTC.

The V and J genes are TRBV3-1 and TRBJ1-5; possible D gene TRBD1, 6 bases. The CDR3 loop spans 14 amino acids. Germline assignment: CDR1 LGHDT and CDR2 YNNKEL (reference sequence). V lost 3 bases, J lost 11 bases, and 17 bases lay in between. Here the CDR3 reads CASSHSGSEGAQHF. Here the CDR3 DNA reads TGTGCCAGCAGCCACTCAGGCAGCGAGGGGGCCCAGCATTTT.

This clonotype has more than one count but fewer than ten. The V call is TRBV7-9, the J call TRBJ2-3, with D possibly TRBD2 on 5 matching bases. The germline CDR1 and CDR2 sequences are SEHNR and FQNEAQ (reference sequence). Trimming took 2 bases from V and 0 from J, leaving 12 bases between them. CDR3 length: 16 residues. DNA of the CDR3: TGTGCCAGCAGCTTAAGTACTAGTGATAGCACAGATACGCAGTATTTT. Residues: CASSLSTSDSTDTQYF. Full variable domain (remainder filled in from reference TRBV7-9 and TRBJ2-3): DTGVSQNPRHKITKRGQNVTFRCDPISEHNRLYWYRQTLGQGPEFLTYFQNEAQLEKSRLLSDRFSAERPKGSFSTLEIQRTEQGDSAMYLCASSLSTSDSTDTQYFGPGTRLTVL.

This clonotype showed up many times. The chain uses TRBV7-3 and TRBJ1-2, with D possibly being TRBD1 (5 bases). Germline lookup yields CDR1 SGHTA and CDR2 FQGTGA. The germline V and J ends were trimmed by 0 bases and 3 bases, with 11 bases remaining between them. The CDR3 runs to 15 residues. CDR3 amino acids: CASSLTGVQDYGYTF. CDR3 DNA: TGTGCCAGCAGCTTAACAGGGGTGCAGGACTATGGCTACACCTTC.

The table lists this clonotype with a few counts. The chain links TRBV5-6 to TRBJ1-2; no clear D. V lost 6 bases to trimming and J lost 2 bases, with 8 bases between them. The CDR3 loop spans 12 amino acids. In germline, CDR1 is SGHDT, CDR2 YYEEEE. CDR3 residues: CASTDKNYGYTF. Here the CDR3 DNA reads TGTGCCAGCACAGACAAGAACTATGGCTACACCTTC.

The V call is TRBV12-3 or TRBV12-4, the J call TRBJ1-1, with 8 bases aligning to TRBD1. This CDR3 spans 14 amino acids. With 5 bases clipped from V and 7 bases from J, the junction kept 9 bases outside the gene matches. The CDR3 bases are TGTGCCAGCAGTCCCATCCAGGGGGCGGTTGAAGCTTTCTTT. It codes for CASSPIQGAVEAFF.

This clonotype has more than one count but fewer than ten. The chain is built from TRBV11-1 and TRBJ2-3; D call uncertain. V dropped 1 base and J dropped 4 bases, with 9 bases sitting between them. Germline CDR1 SGHAT, CDR2 FQDESV (reference sequence). CDR3 size: 14 residues. The DNA for the CDR3 is TGTGCCAGCAGCTTAGGACTTGGGGCAGATACGCAGTATTTT. Protein: CASSLGLGADTQYF.

This clonotype was seen only a few times. This rearrangement joins TRBV12-3 or TRBV12-4 to TRBJ1-1; D gene uncertain. With 7 bases removed from V and 0 bases from J, the gap between germline ends came to 9 bases. The CDR3 consists of 13 residues. The DNA for the CDR3 is TGTGCCAGCATGGTGGCTGTGAACACTGAAGCTTTCTTT. Residues: CASMVAVNTEAFF.

This clonotype has only a few counts. The chain couples TRBV24-1 to TRBJ2-1, with a possible D match to TRBD1 (6 bases). V was shortened by 3 bases and J by 6 bases, with 11 bases between the two germline ends. The germline V gene encodes CDR1 KGHDR and CDR2 SFDVKD. The CDR3 consists of 14 residues. In nucleotides, the CDR3 is TGTGCCACCAGTGATCGTGGGGGCCCCAATGAGCAGTTCTTC. The encoded protein is CATSDRGGPNEQFF.

The chain uses TRBV10-3 and TRBJ2-1, with TRBD2 identical over 8 bases. V shed 7 bases, J shed 7 bases, and the junction held 9 bases outside the gene matches. Germline CDR1 reads ENHRY; CDR2 reads SYGVKD. The length of the CDR3 is 14 residues. The CDR3 loop reads CAITGSGTINEQFF. As DNA, the CDR3 is TGTGCCATCACGGGTAGCGGGACAATAAATGAGCAGTTCTTC.